These 5 T cell receptor beta chains share one sample of origin, sequenced in a study of tumor and adjacent non-tumor tissue in lung cancer. This sample's RNA came from whole unsorted tissue. Three rounds of nested PCR, following a modified ARM-PCR protocol, produced the TCRbeta library. TCRdb independently ran MiXCR on the multiplex PCR reads; one entry per CDR3 protein. The sample has 100,000 to 120,000 distinct CDR3 sequences; about 80% are singletons. Sequenced input: lung tumor tissue. All receptors come from a man between 65 and 80 years old with non-small cell lung cancer.

Worth noting for this clonotype: The conserved phenylalanine or tryptophan is not found at the CDR3 terminus, so this likely reflects a read error. The V gene is TRBV6-6, the J gene TRBJ2-7; D gene uncertain. CDR1 is MNHNY, CDR2 SVGAGI, per germline (reference sequence). This CDR3 is built from 14 residues. Written as DNA, the CDR3 is TGTGCTAGCAGTTCCAAGAGGATATCCTACGAGCAGTACTTA. Encoded protein: CASSSKRISYEQYL.

This chain connects TRBV11-3 to TRBJ2-7, with unresolved D. The V end lost 6 bases, the J end lost 4 bases, and 19 bases lay between the germline ends. The CDR3 spans 15 residues. Per the germline V gene, CDR1 is SGHNT and CDR2 is YENEEA. The CDR3 sequence is CASSLIGLFSYEQYF. In nucleotides, the CDR3 is TGTGCCAGCAGTTTAATAGGGCTTTTTTCTTACGAGCAGTACTTC.

This clonotype was recorded once. This could be a read error, since a much larger clone is one nucleotide away. The rearrangement uses TRBV5-1 and TRBJ2-7; TRBD2 might be the D (6 bases). The CDR3 is 12 residues long. Germline-derived CDR1 and CDR2 are SGHRS and YFSETQ. CDR3 sequence reads: CAGSEEGYEQYF. In nucleotides, the CDR3 is TGCGCCGGCAGCGAGGAGGGTTACGAGCAGTACTTC.

For this clonotype: One end of the junction is discordant with germline, which a read error may explain. This chain links TRBV10-1 with TRBJ1-2, with unresolved D. The germline gives CDR1 WNHNN, CDR2 SYGVQD (reference sequence). This CDR3 has 15 residues. CDR3 in amino acids: CASSESTSQPYGYTF. Here the CDR3 DNA reads TGCGCCAGCAGTGAGTCGACAAGCCAACCGTATGGTTACACCTTC.

Note on this clonotype: A junction boundary mismatches the germline segment, possibly from a read error. The gene calls are TRBV12-3 or TRBV12-4 and TRBJ1-5, with TRBD1 matching 7 bases. The CDR3 is 12 residues long. The CDR3 coding sequence is TGTGCCAGCAGAGACAGGGTTCAGCCCCATCATTTT. This codes for CASRDRVQPHHF.